The clone carrying this TCR beta chain was counted at least ten times. This sample stems from a study of human T cells and chemical hapten exposure. What the library attached to individual cDNA molecules were unique molecular identifiers. Original analysis: Samples had a median of around 91,000 TCRs, ranging roughly 20,000 to 750,000. Via MiXCR, TCRdb re-called the RACE reads, giving one row per CDR3 protein. TCRdb, not the authors, supplied the V and J calls. The sample carries approximately 90,000 distinct CDR3 sequences, around 8.8% recorded once. Time point given: healthy volunteer bleed at 2 weeks. Whole blood that had not been fractionated was the source of extracted total RNA. The specimen was whole blood. This sequence was found in a female donor in good health. Some clones in this sample may be carry-over from other donors' samples.

The CDR3 reads CASSGGAEAFF. Written as DNA, the CDR3 is TGCGCCAGCAGTGGGGGGGCTGAAGCTTTCTTT. The V gene is TRBV10-2, the J gene TRBJ1-1, with D possibly TRBD1 on 5 matching bases. Germline lookup yields CDR1 WSHSY and CDR2 SAAADI. The CDR3 runs to 11 residues. Trimming took off 4 bases at V and 6 bases at J, with 6 bases between the two ends.